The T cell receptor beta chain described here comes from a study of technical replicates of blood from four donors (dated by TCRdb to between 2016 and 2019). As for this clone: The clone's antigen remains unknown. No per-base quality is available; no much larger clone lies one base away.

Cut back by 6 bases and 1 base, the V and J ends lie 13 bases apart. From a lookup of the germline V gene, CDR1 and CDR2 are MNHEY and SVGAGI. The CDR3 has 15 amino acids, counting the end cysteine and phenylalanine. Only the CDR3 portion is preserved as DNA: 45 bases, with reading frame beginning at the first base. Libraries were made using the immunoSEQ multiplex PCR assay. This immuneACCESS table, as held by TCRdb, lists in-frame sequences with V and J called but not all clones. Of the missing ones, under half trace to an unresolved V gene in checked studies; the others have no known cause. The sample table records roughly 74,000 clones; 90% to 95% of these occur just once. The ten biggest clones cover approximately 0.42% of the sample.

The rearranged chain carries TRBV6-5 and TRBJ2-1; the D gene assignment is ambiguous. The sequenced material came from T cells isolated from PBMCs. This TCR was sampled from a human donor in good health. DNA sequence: TGTGCCAGCAGGCGAACTACCGATTCCTACAATGAGCAGTTCTTC. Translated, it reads CASRRTTDSYNEQFF.